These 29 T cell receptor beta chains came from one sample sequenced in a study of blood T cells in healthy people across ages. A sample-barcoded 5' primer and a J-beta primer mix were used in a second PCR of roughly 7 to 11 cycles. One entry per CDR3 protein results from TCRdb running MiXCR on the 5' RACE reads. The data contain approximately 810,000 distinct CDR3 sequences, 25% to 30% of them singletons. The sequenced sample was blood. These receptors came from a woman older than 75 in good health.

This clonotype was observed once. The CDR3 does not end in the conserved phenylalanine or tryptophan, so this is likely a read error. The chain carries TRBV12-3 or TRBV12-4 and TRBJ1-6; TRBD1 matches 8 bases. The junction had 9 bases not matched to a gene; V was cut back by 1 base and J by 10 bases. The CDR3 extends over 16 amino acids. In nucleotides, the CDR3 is TGTGCCAGCAGTTTAGGGTCGAGACAGGGGCACTCACCCCTCCACTGT. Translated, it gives CASSLGSRQGHSPLHC.

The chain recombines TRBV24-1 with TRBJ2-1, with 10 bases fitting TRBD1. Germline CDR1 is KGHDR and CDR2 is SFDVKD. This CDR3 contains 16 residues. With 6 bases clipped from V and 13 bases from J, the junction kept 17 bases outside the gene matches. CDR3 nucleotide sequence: TGTGCCACCAGTCATCGGGACAGGGGTATGGAAGAGACCCAGTTCTTC. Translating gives CATSHRDRGMEETQFF.

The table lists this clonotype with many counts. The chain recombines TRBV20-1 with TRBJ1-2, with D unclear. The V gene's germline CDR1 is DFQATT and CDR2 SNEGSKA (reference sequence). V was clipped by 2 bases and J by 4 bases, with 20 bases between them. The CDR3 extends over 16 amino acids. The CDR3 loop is CSARSYLWDSSYGYTF. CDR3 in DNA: TGCAGTGCTAGATCGTATCTTTGGGATTCAAGCTATGGCTACACCTTC.

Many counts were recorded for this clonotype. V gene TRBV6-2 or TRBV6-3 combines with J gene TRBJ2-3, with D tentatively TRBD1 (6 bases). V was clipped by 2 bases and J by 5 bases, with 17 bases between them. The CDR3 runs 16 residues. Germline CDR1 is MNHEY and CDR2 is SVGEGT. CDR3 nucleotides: TGTGCCAGCAGTTACGCGAGACAGGTATCGGTAGATACGCAGTATTTT. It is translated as CASSYARQVSVDTQYF.

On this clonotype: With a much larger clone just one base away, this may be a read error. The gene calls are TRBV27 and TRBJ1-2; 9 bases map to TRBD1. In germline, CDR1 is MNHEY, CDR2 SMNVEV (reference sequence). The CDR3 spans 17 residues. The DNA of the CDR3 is TGTGCCGGCAGCCCGGGACAGGGTAGATTAGTTAACTATGGCTACACCTTC. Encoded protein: CAGSPGQGRLVNYGYTF.

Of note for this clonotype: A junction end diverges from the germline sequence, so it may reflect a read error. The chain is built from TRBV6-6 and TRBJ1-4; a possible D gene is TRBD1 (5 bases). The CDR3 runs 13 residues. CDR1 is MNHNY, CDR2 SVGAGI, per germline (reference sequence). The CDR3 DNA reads TGTGCCAGCAGGAGGGGACCTAATGAAAAACGGTTTTTT. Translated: CASRRGPNEKRFF.

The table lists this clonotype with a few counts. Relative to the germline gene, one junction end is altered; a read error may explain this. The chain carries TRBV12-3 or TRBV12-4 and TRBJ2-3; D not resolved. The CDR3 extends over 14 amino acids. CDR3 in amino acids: CASSLGVRADTEYF. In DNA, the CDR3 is TGTGCCAGCAGCCTTGGGGTGAGAGCAGATACGGAGTATTTT.

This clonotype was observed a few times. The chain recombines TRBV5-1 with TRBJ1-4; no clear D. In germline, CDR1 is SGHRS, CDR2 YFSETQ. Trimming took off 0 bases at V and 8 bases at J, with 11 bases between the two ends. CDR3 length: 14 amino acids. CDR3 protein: CASSLAGSEEKLFF. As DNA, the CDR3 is TGCGCCAGCAGCTTGGCCGGGAGTGAGGAAAAACTGTTTTTT. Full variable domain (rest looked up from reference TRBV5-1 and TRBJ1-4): KAGVTQTPRYLIKTRGQQVTLSCSPISGHRSVSWYQQTPGQGLQFLFEYFSETQRNKGNFPGRFSGRQFSNSRSEMNVSTLELGDSALYLCASSLAGSEEKLFFGSGTQLSVL.

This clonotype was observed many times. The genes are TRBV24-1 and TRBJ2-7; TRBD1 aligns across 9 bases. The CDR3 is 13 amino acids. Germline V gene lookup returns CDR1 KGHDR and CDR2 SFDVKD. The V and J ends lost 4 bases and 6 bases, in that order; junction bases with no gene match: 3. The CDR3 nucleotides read TGTGCCACCAGTGACCCGACAGGGGGCGAGCAGTACTTC. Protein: CATSDPTGGEQYF.

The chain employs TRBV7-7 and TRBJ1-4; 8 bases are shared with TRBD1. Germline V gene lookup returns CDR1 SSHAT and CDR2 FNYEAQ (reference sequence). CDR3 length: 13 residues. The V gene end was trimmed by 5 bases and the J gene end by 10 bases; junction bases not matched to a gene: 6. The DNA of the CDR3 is TGTGCCAGCAGCCCAGGACAGGGTTTAAAACTGTTTTTT. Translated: CASSPGQGLKLFF.

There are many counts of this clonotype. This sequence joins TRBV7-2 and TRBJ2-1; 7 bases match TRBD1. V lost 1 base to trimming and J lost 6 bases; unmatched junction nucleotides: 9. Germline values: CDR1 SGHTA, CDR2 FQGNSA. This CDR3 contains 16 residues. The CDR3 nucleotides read TGTGCCAGCAGCTTAGACGGGACAGTCCCAACCAATGAGCAGTTCTTC. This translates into CASSLDGTVPTNEQFF.

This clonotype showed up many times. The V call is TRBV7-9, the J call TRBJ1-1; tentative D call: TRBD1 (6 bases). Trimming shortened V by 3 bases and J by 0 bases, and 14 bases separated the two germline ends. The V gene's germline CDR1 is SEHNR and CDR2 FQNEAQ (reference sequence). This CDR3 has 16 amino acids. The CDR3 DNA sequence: TGTGCCAGCAGCTTTCAGGGGACGGCGATGAACACTGAAGCTTTCTTT. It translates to CASSFQGTAMNTEAFF.

The CDR3 region is CASSGLGDTEAFF. Here the CDR3 DNA reads TGTGCCAGTTCGGGCCTAGGGGACACTGAAGCTTTCTTT. The J gene is TRBJ1-1, the V gene TRBV12-3 or TRBV12-4; tentative D call: TRBD1 (5 bases). This CDR3 is built from 13 residues. V was shortened by 9 bases and J by 3 bases, with 14 bases between the two germline ends.

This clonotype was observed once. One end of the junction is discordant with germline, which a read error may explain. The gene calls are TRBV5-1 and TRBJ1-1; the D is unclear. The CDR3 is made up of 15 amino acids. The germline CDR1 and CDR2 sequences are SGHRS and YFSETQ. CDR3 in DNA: TGCGCCAGCAACTTGGAGCTAGGAGCGAACACTGAAGCTTTCTTT. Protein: CASNLELGANTEAFF.

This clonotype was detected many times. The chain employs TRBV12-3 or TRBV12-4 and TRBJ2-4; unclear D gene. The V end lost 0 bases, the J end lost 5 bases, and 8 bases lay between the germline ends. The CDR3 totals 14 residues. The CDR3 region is CASSLARTENIQYF. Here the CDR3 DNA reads TGTGCCAGCAGTTTAGCCAGGACGGAAAACATTCAGTACTTC.

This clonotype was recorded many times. CDR3 amino acids: CASSSRRTPSYEQYF. The DNA for the CDR3 is TGTGCCAGCAGTTCCAGACGGACACCCTCCTACGAGCAGTACTTC. The genes are TRBV7-2 and TRBJ2-7, with D perhaps matching TRBD1 (5 bases). CDR1 is SGHTA, CDR2 FQGNSA, per germline. The CDR3 length is 15 residues. The V and J ends lost 6 bases and 0 bases respectively, with 15 bases between them.

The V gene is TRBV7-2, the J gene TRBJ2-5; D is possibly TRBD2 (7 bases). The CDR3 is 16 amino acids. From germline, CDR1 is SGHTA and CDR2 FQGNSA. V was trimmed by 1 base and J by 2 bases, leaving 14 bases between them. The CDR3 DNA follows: TGTGCCAGCAGCTTAGTGGGGGGGGCAGGACAAGAGACCCAGTACTTC. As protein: CASSLVGGAGQETQYF.

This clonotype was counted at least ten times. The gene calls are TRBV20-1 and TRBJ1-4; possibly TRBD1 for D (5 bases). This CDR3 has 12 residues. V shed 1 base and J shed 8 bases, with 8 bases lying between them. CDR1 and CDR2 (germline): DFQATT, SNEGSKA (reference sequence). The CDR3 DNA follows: TGCAGTGCTAGAGTCTGGGGCGAAAAACTGTTTTTT. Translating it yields CSARVWGEKLFF.

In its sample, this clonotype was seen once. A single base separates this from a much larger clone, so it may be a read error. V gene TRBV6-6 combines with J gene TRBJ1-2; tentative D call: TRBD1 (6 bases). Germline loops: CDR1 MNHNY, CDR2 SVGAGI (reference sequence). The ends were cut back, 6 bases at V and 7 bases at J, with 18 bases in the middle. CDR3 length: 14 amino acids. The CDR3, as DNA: TGTGCCAGCAGGGGGTCAGGGGAGGGCTGTGGCTACACCTTC. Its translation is CASRGSGEGCGYTF.

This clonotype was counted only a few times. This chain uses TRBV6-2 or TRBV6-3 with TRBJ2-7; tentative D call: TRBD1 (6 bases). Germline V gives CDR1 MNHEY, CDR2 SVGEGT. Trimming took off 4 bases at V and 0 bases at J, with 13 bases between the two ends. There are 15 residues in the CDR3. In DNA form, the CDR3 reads TGTGCCAGCAGTTGGGGGACAATCTCCTCCTACGAGCAGTACTTC. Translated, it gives CASSWGTISSYEQYF.

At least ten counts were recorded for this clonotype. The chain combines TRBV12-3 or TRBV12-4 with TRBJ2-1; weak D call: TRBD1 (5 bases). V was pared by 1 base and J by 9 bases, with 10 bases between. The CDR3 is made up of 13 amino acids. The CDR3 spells CASSLGGRGEQFF. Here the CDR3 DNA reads TGTGCCAGCAGTTTAGGGGGTAGGGGTGAGCAGTTCTTC.

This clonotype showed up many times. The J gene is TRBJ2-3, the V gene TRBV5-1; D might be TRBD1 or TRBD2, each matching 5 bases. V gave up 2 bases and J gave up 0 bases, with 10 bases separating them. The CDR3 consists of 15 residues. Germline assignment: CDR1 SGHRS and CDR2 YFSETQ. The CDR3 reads CASSLRGASTDTQYF. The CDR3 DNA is TGCGCCAGCAGCTTACGGGGCGCCAGCACAGATACGCAGTATTTT.

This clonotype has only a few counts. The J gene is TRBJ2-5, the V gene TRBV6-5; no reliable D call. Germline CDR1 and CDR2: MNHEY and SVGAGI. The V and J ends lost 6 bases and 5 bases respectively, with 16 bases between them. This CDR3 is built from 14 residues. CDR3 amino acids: CASSRLLSDETQYF. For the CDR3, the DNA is TGTGCCAGCAGCCGACTCCTTTCCGATGAGACCCAGTACTTC.

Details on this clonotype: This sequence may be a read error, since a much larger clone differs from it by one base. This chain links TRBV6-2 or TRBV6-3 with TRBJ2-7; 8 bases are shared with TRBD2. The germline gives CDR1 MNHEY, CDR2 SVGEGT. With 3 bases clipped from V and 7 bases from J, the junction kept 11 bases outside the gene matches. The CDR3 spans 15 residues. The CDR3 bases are TGTGCCAGCAGTTATGGGACTAGGAGCTACAATGAGCAGTACTTC. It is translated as CASSYGTRSYNEQYF.

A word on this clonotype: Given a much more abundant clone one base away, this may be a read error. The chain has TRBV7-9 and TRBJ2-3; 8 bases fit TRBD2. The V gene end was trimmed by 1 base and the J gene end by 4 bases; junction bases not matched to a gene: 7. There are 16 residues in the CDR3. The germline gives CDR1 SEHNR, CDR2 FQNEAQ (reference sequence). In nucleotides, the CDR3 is TGTGCCAGCAGCTTAGTGAGAACGACTAGCGCAGATACGCAGTATTTT. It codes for CASSLVRTTSADTQYF.

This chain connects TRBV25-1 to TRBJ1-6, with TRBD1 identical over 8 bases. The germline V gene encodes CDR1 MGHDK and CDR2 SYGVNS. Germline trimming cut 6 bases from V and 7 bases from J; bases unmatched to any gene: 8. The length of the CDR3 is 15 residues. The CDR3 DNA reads TGTGCCAGCAGAGATACAGGGGGTGGCAATTCACCCCTCCACTTT. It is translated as CASRDTGGGNSPLHF.

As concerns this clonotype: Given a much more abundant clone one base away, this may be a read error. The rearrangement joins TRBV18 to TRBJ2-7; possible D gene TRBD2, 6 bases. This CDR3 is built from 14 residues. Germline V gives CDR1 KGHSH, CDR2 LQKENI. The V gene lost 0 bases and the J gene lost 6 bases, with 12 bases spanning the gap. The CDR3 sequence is CASSPPGRGLEQYF. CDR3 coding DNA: TGTGCCAGCTCACCACCGGGGCGGGGCCTCGAGCAGTACTTC.

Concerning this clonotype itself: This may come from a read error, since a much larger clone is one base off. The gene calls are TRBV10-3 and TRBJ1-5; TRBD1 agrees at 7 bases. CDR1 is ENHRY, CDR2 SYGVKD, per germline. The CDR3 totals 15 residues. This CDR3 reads CTISTDRARNQPQHF. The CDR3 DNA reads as TGTACCATCAGTACCGACAGGGCCCGCAATCAGCCCCAGCATTTT.

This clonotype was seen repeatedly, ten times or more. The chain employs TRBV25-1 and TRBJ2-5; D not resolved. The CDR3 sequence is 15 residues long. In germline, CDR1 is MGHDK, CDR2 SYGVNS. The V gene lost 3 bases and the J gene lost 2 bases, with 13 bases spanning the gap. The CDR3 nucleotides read TGTGCCAGCAGTGATTCAAGACGGCCTCAAGAGACCCAGTACTTC. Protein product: CASSDSRRPQETQYF.